Presented here are 9 T cell receptor beta chains from one specimen sequenced in a study of blood T cell repertoires in COVID-19. Sequenced by immunoSEQ multiplex PCR; TCRdb stores in-frame clones only, minus some. The repertoire holds roughly 250,000 clones, with 81% as singletons. The sample consisted of peripheral blood. The source of these receptors is a woman aged 60-70 years with active or convalescent COVID-19.

J is TRBJ1-5 and V is TRBV6-6; D unresolved. Germline V CDR1 and CDR2: MNHNY, SVGAGI (reference sequence). V lost 0 bases to trimming and J lost 9 bases, with 6 bases between them. The CDR3 covers 12 residues. DNA of the CDR3: TGTGCCAGCAGTTACTCGAACGGGCCCCAGCATTTT. This sequence encodes CASSYSNGPQHF.

The chain joins TRBV12-3 or TRBV12-4 to TRBJ2-3, with D possibly being TRBD2 (5 bases). The CDR3 contains 10 residues. CDR3 nucleotide sequence: TGTTCGACCGGGAAAGATACGCAGTATTTT. This sequence encodes CSTGKDTQYF.

This chain connects TRBV6-6 to TRBJ1-5; 8 nucleotides align to TRBD1. V was clipped by 2 bases and J by 6 bases; unmatched bases: 6. This CDR3 has 15 residues. Germline V gene sequence: CDR1 MNHNY, CDR2 SVGAGI (reference sequence). The CDR3 DNA is TGTGCCAGCAGTTACGCAGGGGGCTACGGTCAGCCCCAGCATTTT. Translating it yields CASSYAGGYGQPQHF.

The CDR3 nucleotides are TGCAGCGTTGAAGTTCCCCCCAGGGTGTCGGGCACCGGGGAGCTGTTTTTT. Its protein is CSVEVPPRVSGTGELFF. This rearrangement joins TRBV29-1 to TRBJ2-2, with a tentative D call TRBD1 (5 bases). The germline V gene encodes CDR1 SQVTM and CDR2 ANQGSEA. CDR3 length: 17 amino acids. V lost 1 base to trimming and J lost 4 bases, with 19 bases between them.

V is TRBV27 and J is TRBJ2-1, with 10 bases identical to TRBD1. After removal of 5 bases from V and 1 base from J, the junction contained 2 bases not matched to a gene. Germline V gene lookup returns CDR1 MNHEY and CDR2 SMNVEV (reference sequence). The CDR3 runs 15 residues. CDR3: CASSRQGASYNEQFF. In DNA, the CDR3 is TGTGCCAGCAGTCGACAGGGGGCTTCCTACAATGAGCAGTTCTTC.

The V and J genes are TRBV3-1 (or the pseudogene TRBV3-2) and TRBJ1-4, with TRBD1 as a possible D gene (5 bases). Germline values: CDR1 LGHDT, CDR2 YNNKEL (reference sequence). The ends were cut back, 4 bases at V and 8 bases at J, with 14 bases in the middle. The CDR3 covers 14 residues. CDR3 protein: CASSLRGLEEKLFF. The CDR3 DNA is TGTGCCAGCAGCCTCCGGGGGTTAGAGGAAAAACTGTTTTTT.

The rearrangement joins TRBV6-5 to TRBJ1-1; 8 bases line up with TRBD1. Germline CDR1 reads MNHEY; CDR2 reads SVGAGI. The CDR3 contains 14 residues. J lost 4 bases, V lost 6 bases, and 7 bases had no gene match. The CDR3 DNA sequence: TGTGCCAGCAGGCTTGACAGGGGCCCCACTGAAGCTTTCTTT. Translating gives CASRLDRGPTEAFF.

The chain couples TRBV18 to TRBJ2-6; 11 bases fit TRBD1. Losses at the gene ends were 4 bases for V and 0 bases for J; bases not matched to a gene: 8. The CDR3 covers 19 residues. Germline V gene data show CDR1 as KGHSH and CDR2 as LQKENI. As DNA, the CDR3 is TGTGCCAGCTCACAACTCCGCGGACAGGGGGCCTCTGGGGCCAACGTCCTGACTTTC. The encoded protein is CASSQLRGQGASGANVLTF.

The V gene is TRBV9, the J gene TRBJ2-1; TRBD1 matches at 7 bases. The CDR3 loop spans 17 amino acids. Trimming at V came to 0 bases and at J to 2 bases, leaving 8 bases not matched to a gene. Germline loops: CDR1 SGDLS, CDR2 YYNGEE. CDR3 residues: CASSVGSTGLPYNEQFF. In nucleotides, the CDR3 is TGTGCCAGCAGCGTAGGATCGACAGGGCTCCCCTACAATGAGCAGTTCTTC.